This T cell receptor beta chain comes out of a study of human T cells and chemical hapten exposure. Study information: There were weekly diphenylcyclopropenone doses to the scalp for patients throughout the roughly 23-week study.

This sample's time point: patch test 1, 2 weeks after DPC sensitization. Treatment given: therapeutic diphenylcyclopropenone sensitization with weekly scalp DPC. Unfractionated whole blood served as the source for total RNA extraction. TCRdb called the RACE reads again in MiXCR, with one record for every CDR3 protein. This sample yields about 35,000 distinct CDR3 sequences, of which 5.5% to 8% are seen a single time; roughly 9.2% belongs to the top ten. This CDR3 has 14 residues. Looked up from germline, CDR1 is MNHEY and CDR2 is SVGAGI. The V end lost 2 bases, the J end lost 0 bases, and 6 bases lay between the germline ends. In this sample, this clonotype turned up many times.

The specimen comprised whole blood, sampled in connection with sensitization to the hapten diphenylcyclopropenone (DPC). The chain recombines TRBV6-5 with TRBJ2-3; unclear D gene. The TCR comes from a woman aged 25 to 45 with alopecia areata. Some clones in this sample may be carry-over from other donors' samples. CDR3 DNA: TGTGCCAGCAGTTACGTAACTAGCACAGATACGCAGTATTTT. It is translated as CASSYVTSTDTQYF.